This paragraph covers one T cell receptor beta chain sequence. The CDR3 runs 15 residues. CDR1 and CDR2 from the germline V gene are SGDLS and YYNGEE. With 0 bases clipped from V and 4 bases from J, the junction kept 6 bases outside the gene matches. Original processing methods: Cell counts per sample came from amplifying reference gene primers. Assay used: immunoSEQ multiplex PCR; TCRdb lists only in-frame clones, some missing. D and trimming were read from the DNA, whereas the V and J calls and clone size are those reported in that table. The sample contains 60,000 to 95,000 clones, 90% to 95% of which appear only once. This sample is part of a study of blood T cell repertoires in COVID-19.

Sequencing used peripheral blood. The sequence derives from a human donor in a cohort sampled during active COVID-19. V gene TRBV9 combines with J gene TRBJ2-5; TRBD1 aligns across 7 bases. CDR3: CASSVGGRGTETQYF. The CDR3 DNA reads as TGTGCCAGCAGCGTAGGAGGCAGGGGGACAGAGACCCAGTACTTC.